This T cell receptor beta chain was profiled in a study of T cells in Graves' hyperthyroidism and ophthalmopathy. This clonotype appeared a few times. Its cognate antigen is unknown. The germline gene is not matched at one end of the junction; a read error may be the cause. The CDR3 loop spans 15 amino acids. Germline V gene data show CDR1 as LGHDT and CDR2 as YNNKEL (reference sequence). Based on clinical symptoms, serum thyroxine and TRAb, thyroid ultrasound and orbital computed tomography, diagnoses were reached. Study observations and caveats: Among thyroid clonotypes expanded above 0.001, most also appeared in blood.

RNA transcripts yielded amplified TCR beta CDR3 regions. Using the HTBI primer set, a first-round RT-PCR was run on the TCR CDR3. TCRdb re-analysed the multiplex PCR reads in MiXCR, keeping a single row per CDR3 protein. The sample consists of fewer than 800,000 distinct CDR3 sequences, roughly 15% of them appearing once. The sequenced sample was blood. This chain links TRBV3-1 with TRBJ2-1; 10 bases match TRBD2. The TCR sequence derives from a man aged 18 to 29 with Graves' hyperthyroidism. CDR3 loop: CAGSQALAGEGEQFF. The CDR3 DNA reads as TGTGCCGGCAGCCAAGCCCTAGCGGGAGAGGGTGAGCAGTTCTTC.